These 22 T cell receptor beta chains share one sample of origin, sequenced in a study of OX40 agonist ivuxolimab in advanced cancers. Sequencing used immunoSEQ multiplex PCR; TCRdb keeps in-frame clones, though not all of them. The repertoire consists of about 81,000 clones, with roughly four fifths occurring once and the leading ten covering 6.5% to 8%. Sample: CD4+ or CD8+ T cells sorted from blood, taken in a trial of the OX40 agonist ivuxolimab. These receptor sequences come from an adult with an advanced solid tumor such as melanoma, head and neck, liver or kidney cancer.

In its sample, this clone was seen a few times. This rearrangement joins TRBV9 to TRBJ1-6; the match to TRBD1 covers 10 bases. This CDR3 is built from 15 residues. Germline V gene lookup returns CDR1 SGDLS and CDR2 YYNGEE. The V gene end was trimmed by 3 bases and the J gene end by 8 bases; junction bases not matched to a gene: 5. CDR3 in DNA: TGTGCCAGCAGCGGGCCGACAGGGGGCGATTCACCCCTCCACTTT. Its translation is CASSGPTGGDSPLHF.

This chain uses TRBV9 with TRBJ2-2; 9 nucleotides align to TRBD2. The junction had 5 bases not matched to a gene; V was cut back by 0 bases and J by 5 bases. The CDR3 loop spans 16 amino acids. The V gene's germline CDR1 is SGDLS and CDR2 YYNGEE. The CDR3 sequence is CASSVVGTSSTGELFF. The CDR3 DNA is TGTGCCAGCAGCGTAGTTGGGACTAGCTCTACCGGGGAGCTGTTTTTT.

The chain carries TRBV7-8 and TRBJ2-1; the match to TRBD2 covers 8 bases. Trimming at V came to 1 base and at J to 7 bases, leaving 3 bases not matched to a gene. CDR1 SGHVS and CDR2 FQNEAQ come from the germline V gene. The CDR3 sequence is 14 residues long. The CDR3, as DNA: TGTGCCAGCAGCTTAGTGGGACTAGTGAATGAGCAGTTCTTC. It is translated as CASSLVGLVNEQFF.

This rearrangement joins TRBV27 to TRBJ2-2, with D possibly being TRBD1 or TRBD2 (5 bases each). Germline lookup yields CDR1 MNHEY and CDR2 SMNVEV (reference sequence). The germline V and J ends were trimmed by 0 bases and 4 bases, with 12 bases remaining between them. The CDR3 has 16 residues. For the CDR3, the DNA is TGTGCCAGCAGTTTATCCGGGGCGGTCGGCACCGGGGAGCTGTTTTTT. This gives the protein CASSLSGAVGTGELFF.

This sequence joins TRBV30 and TRBJ1-1; D unclear. CDR3 length equals 12 residues. Germline V gives CDR1 GTSNPN, CDR2 SVGIG (reference sequence). V was trimmed by 5 bases and J by 0 bases, leaving 7 bases between them. CDR3: CAWLQMNTEAFF. In DNA form, the CDR3 reads TGTGCCTGGCTACAGATGAACACTGAAGCTTTCTTT.

The CDR3 DNA is TGTGCCAGCAGCGTCGACGGCTTCCCTTCTCCCCTCCACTTT. Its translation: CASSVDGFPSPLHF. V and J are TRBV9 and TRBJ1-6; no clear D gene. The V end was cut by 2 bases, the J end by 13 bases, with 16 bases between. In germline, CDR1 is SGDLS, CDR2 YYNGEE. CDR3 length: 14 amino acids.

The V call is TRBV28, the J call TRBJ1-3; D is perhaps TRBD1 (5 bases). Germline CDR1 and CDR2: MDHEN and SYDVKM. V was trimmed by 3 bases and J by 5 bases, leaving 11 bases between them. CDR3 length equals 14 residues. CDR3 sequence reads: CASSLEQVRNTIYF. CDR3 coding DNA: TGTGCCAGCAGTTTGGAACAGGTTCGAAACACCATATATTTT.

This chain joins TRBV5-1 and TRBJ1-1; D not resolved. This CDR3 comprises 12 residues. V was clipped by 4 bases and J by 11 bases, with 15 bases between them. Germline CDR1 and CDR2: SGHRS and YFSETQ. The CDR3 DNA is TGCGCCAGCAGCCCCCCCCCGTGTCGGGCTTTCTTT. This gives the protein CASSPPPCRAFF.

This sequence joins TRBV6-5 and TRBJ2-5, with 8 bases lining up with TRBD1. J lost 5 bases, V lost 0 bases, and 8 bases had no gene match. Per the germline V gene, CDR1 is MNHEY and CDR2 is SVGAGI. The CDR3 loop spans 16 amino acids. This CDR3 is CASSYSTGESMETQYF. CDR3 sequence (DNA): TGTGCCAGCAGTTACTCGACAGGGGAATCTATGGAGACCCAGTACTTC.

J is TRBJ1-1 and V is TRBV7-8; D remains unclear. The ends were cut back, 1 base at V and 1 base at J, with 7 bases in the middle. CDR1 is SGHVS and CDR2 is FQNEAQ in the germline V gene. This CDR3 is 14 amino acids long. As DNA, the CDR3 is TGTGCCAGCAGCTTAGTGGGCAGGAACACTGAAGCTTTCTTT. Its translation: CASSLVGRNTEAFF.

J is TRBJ2-7 and V is TRBV19; D not resolved. The V end was cut by 0 bases, the J end by 2 bases, with 11 bases between. The CDR3 is made up of 15 amino acids. Germline-derived CDR1 and CDR2 are LNHDA and SQIVND (reference sequence). In DNA, the CDR3 is TGTGCCAGTAGTATAGATCCCCCGGCAGCCTACGAGCAGTACGTC. Its translation: CASSIDPPAAYEQYV.

The chain couples TRBV7-9 to TRBJ2-2; D is perhaps TRBD1 (5 bases). Trimming pared 5 bases from V and 3 bases from J, leaving 10 bases between. The CDR3 spans 14 residues. Germline loops: CDR1 SEHNR, CDR2 FQNEAQ (reference sequence). The CDR3 is CASSGHRHTGELFF. The CDR3 DNA follows: TGTGCCAGCAGCGGACACAGGCACACCGGGGAGCTGTTTTTT.

V usage is TRBV4-1 and J usage is TRBJ2-5; the D gene could be TRBD1 or TRBD2 (5 bases each). Germline V lookup: CDR1 MGHRA, CDR2 YSYEKL. The V gene lost 3 bases and the J gene lost 4 bases, with 15 bases spanning the gap. This CDR3 has 15 amino acids. CDR3 sequence (DNA): TGCGCCAGCAGCCATGAGGGACGCGTGGGAGAGACCCAGTACTTC. This sequence encodes CASSHEGRVGETQYF.

The chain joins TRBV7-8 to TRBJ2-1, with 7 bases that match TRBD2. This CDR3 comprises 17 residues. The V segment lost 5 bases and the J segment 5 bases; nucleotides outside the gene matches: 15. Germline values: CDR1 SGHVS, CDR2 FQNEAQ. In DNA, the CDR3 is TGTGCCAGCAGCCCCCGGTTAATTGGACTAGTCGACAATGAGCAGTTCTTC. Translated: CASSPRLIGLVDNEQFF.

The chain links TRBV27 to TRBJ2-5; 7 bases fit TRBD1. The CDR3 length is 15 residues. Trimming removed 9 bases from V and 7 bases from J; junction bases left unmatched: 17. Germline CDR1 and CDR2: MNHEY and SMNVEV (reference sequence). The CDR3 region has the DNA TGTGCCAGTTCTGGTGGGACAGAGGGACGGGGGACCCAGTACTTC. This translates into CASSGGTEGRGTQYF.

The rearrangement joins TRBV6-5 to TRBJ1-5, with D uncertain. Trimming took off 2 bases at V and 6 bases at J, with 8 bases between the two ends. The CDR3 consists of 13 residues. CDR1 is MNHEY, CDR2 SVGAGI, per germline. Written as DNA, the CDR3 is TGTGCCAGCAGTTACGACTCGGCTCAGCCCCAGCATTTT. This sequence encodes CASSYDSAQPQHF.

The chain uses TRBV11-2 and TRBJ2-5; D is possibly TRBD1 (6 bases). Trimming shortened V by 2 bases and J by 2 bases, and 24 bases separated the two germline ends. This CDR3 region has 19 residues. The germline V gene encodes CDR1 SGHAT and CDR2 FQNNGV. The CDR3 bases are TGTGCCAGCAGCTTAATCCCTCGACTAACAGGGTCGGGGCAAGAGACCCAGTACTTC. Protein sequence: CASSLIPRLTGSGQETQYF.

The chain employs TRBV5-1 and TRBJ2-2; no reliable D call. CDR3 length: 15 residues. Germline V lookup: CDR1 SGHRS, CDR2 YFSETQ. The V and J ends lost 1 base and 6 bases respectively, with 13 bases between them. CDR3 in DNA: TGCGCCAGCAGCTTGTTGACCGGTACGGCCGGGGAGCTGTTTTTT. Amino acid sequence: CASSLLTGTAGELFF.

This clone was seen a handful of times. CDR3 bases: TGTGCCAGCAGTCACAGATTACAGGGGGAGACCCAGTACTTC. It encodes CASSHRLQGETQYF. J is TRBJ2-5 and V is TRBV5-4; 7 positions agree with TRBD1. This CDR3 spans 14 amino acids. Germline CDR1 and CDR2: SGHNT and YYREEE (reference sequence). The V segment lost 5 bases and the J segment 5 bases; nucleotides outside the gene matches: 9.

This chain uses TRBV5-1 with TRBJ1-5; D remains ambiguous. V lost 5 bases to trimming and J lost 11 bases, with 17 bases between them. Germline V CDR1 and CDR2: SGHRS, YFSETQ. The CDR3 is made up of 13 amino acids. In DNA, the CDR3 is TGCGCCAGCAGTCTGGAGGGTTCGACGGCCCAGCATTTT. Protein product: CASSLEGSTAQHF.

The chain carries TRBV10-3 and TRBJ2-5; 9 nucleotides line up with TRBD2. Germline loops: CDR1 ENHRY, CDR2 SYGVKD. Unmatched junction bases numbered 10, after V lost 6 bases and J lost 5 bases. This CDR3 contains 15 residues. CDR3 sequence reads: CAISGSGSSLETQYF. The DNA of the CDR3 is TGTGCCATCAGCGGTAGCGGGAGTAGTCTTGAGACCCAGTACTTC.

The chain is built from TRBV15 and TRBJ2-2; D is unresolved. Germline CDR1 and CDR2: LNHNV and YYDKDF (reference sequence). With 6 bases removed from V and 6 bases from J, the gap between germline ends came to 17 bases. CDR3 size: 15 residues. The CDR3 DNA reads as TGTGCCACCAGTCCCGGCCGGGCAGACGCCGGGGAGCTGTTTTTT. Translating gives CATSPGRADAGELFF.